Reported below is one TCR beta chain. Its antigen remains unidentified. The sample comes from a study of brain T cells in children with intractable seizures. Study results and caveats: Patients' HCMV serostatus was unknown; virus specificity rests on CDR3 similarity alone.

Germline V lookup: CDR1 SQVTM, CDR2 ANQGSEA. Trimming stripped 4 bases from V and 6 bases from J, with 9 bases between. This CDR3 has 12 amino acids. The sequenced cases were selected for having the highest brain T cell transcript signatures. TCRdb keeps only in-frame clones here, not all; method: immunoSEQ multiplex PCR. The table includes 110,000 or so clones, around 94% detected once. This specimen was peripheral blood, taken at surgery. The source of this sequence is a boy less than two years old with hemimegalencephaly and intractable seizures. This chain connects TRBV29-1 to TRBJ1-4; the D gene is possibly TRBD1 (5 bases). CDR3 sequence: CSVGWGDEKLFF. The CDR3 bases are TGCAGCGTTGGGTGGGGGGATGAAAAACTGTTTTTT.